The clone carrying this T cell receptor (beta chain) was seen more than once but under ten times. Preparation of the TCRbeta library was carried out with unique molecular identifiers. In TCRdb, the PCR reads were re-called with MiXCR into one record per CDR3 protein. This table holds about 610,000 distinct CDR3 sequences, under 12% found once. The entry originates in a study of T-cell reconstitution after alpha-beta-depleted transplantation in children. This sequence originates from a human donor who donated a stem cell graft to a child with acute myeloid leukemia. Sequenced material: PBMCs from the stem cell graft donor, taken from the stem cell graft.

CDR3: CASSYPGTSGREGAKNIQYF. The CDR3 DNA reads as TGTGCCAGCAGCTATCCAGGGACTAGCGGGAGGGAAGGGGCCAAAAACATTCAGTACTTC. The chain employs TRBV11-2 and TRBJ2-4; 16 bases line up with TRBD2. The CDR3 runs 20 residues. Trimming at V came to 4 bases and at J to 1 base, leaving 10 bases not matched to a gene. The germline V gene has CDR1 SGHAT and CDR2 FQNNGV. Together with reference TRBV11-2 and TRBJ2-4, the CDR3 gives the full variable domain: EAGVAQSPRYKIIEKRQSVAFWCNPISGHATLYWYQQILGQGPKLLIQFQNNGVVDDSQLPKDRFSAERLKGVDSTLKIQPAKLEDSAVYLCASSYPGTSGREGAKNIQYFGAGTRLSVL.